Shown below are 14 T cell receptor beta chains from a single sample sequenced in a study of Graves' ophthalmopathy and Graves' hyperthyroidism. Amplifying from RNA transcripts, the study obtained TCR beta CDR3 regions. Second-round multiplex PCR came after a first-round RT-PCR that employed HTBI primers. Each CDR3 protein is one row after TCRdb ran MiXCR on the multiplex PCR reads. The top ten clones hold roughly a sixth of a sample with tens of thousands of distinct CDR3 sequences, more than 45% of them seen once. The sample consisted of peripheral blood. These receptors all stem from an adult man with Graves' ophthalmopathy.

The V call is TRBV6-6, the J call TRBJ1-2, with TRBD1 identical over 7 bases. The germline V gene has CDR1 MNHNY and CDR2 SVGAGI (reference sequence). The CDR3 spans 11 residues. The junction had 5 bases not matched to a gene; V was cut back by 6 bases and J by 10 bases. The DNA of the CDR3 is TGTGCCAGCAGCCGGGACAGCTACTACACCTTC. It translates to CASSRDSYYTF.

This clonotype is medium-sized. The chain combines TRBV7-8 with TRBJ1-5; TRBD1 might be the D (5 bases). The CDR3 extends over 14 amino acids. V lost 4 bases to trimming and J lost 4 bases, with 11 bases between them. Germline CDR1 is SGHVS and CDR2 is FQNEAQ. Here the CDR3 reads CASSSQATNQPQHF. As DNA, the CDR3 is TGTGCCAGCAGCTCACAGGCTACTAATCAGCCCCAGCATTTT.

With regard to this clonotype: The DNA is left out, because the CDR3 cannot be placed on it with certainty; the CDR3 is given as TCRdb lists it. V gene TRBV5-1 combines with J gene TRBJ2-7. 19 amino acids form the CDR3, both terminal residues included. Germline CDR1 SGHRS, CDR2 YFSETQ. CDR3 residues: CASSFYICSAKSRDYEQYF.

This clonotype has ten or more counts. The chain has TRBV18 and TRBJ2-7, with no clear D. This CDR3 is built from 12 residues. The ends were cut back, 5 bases at V and 0 bases at J, with 5 bases in the middle. CDR1 and CDR2 from the germline V gene are KGHSH and LQKENI. The CDR3 DNA reads as TGTGCCAGCTCAGAAAACTCCTACGAGCAGTACGTC. Amino acid sequence: CASSENSYEQYV.

The chain is built from TRBV10-3 and TRBJ1-2, with 10 bases lining up with TRBD1. Per the germline V gene, CDR1 is ENHRY and CDR2 is SYGVKD. This CDR3 is 16 amino acids long. V was clipped by 4 bases and J by 6 bases; unmatched bases: 11. CDR3 in amino acids: CAISVLRDRGFNGYTF. Written as DNA, the CDR3 is TGTGCCATCAGTGTACTCCGGGACAGGGGATTCAATGGCTACACCTTC.

This clonotype has ten or more counts. The V gene is TRBV2, the J gene TRBJ2-3; no reliable D call. With 4 bases removed from V and 2 bases from J, the gap between germline ends came to 13 bases. The CDR3 consists of 15 residues. Germline V lookup: CDR1 SNHLY, CDR2 FYNNEI. CDR3 amino acids: CASSVEAVNTDTQYF. CDR3 DNA sequence: TGTGCCAGCAGTGTTGAGGCGGTTAACACAGATACGCAGTATTTT.

The count of this clonotype is one. The chain uses TRBV10-3 and TRBJ2-1; 7 bases align to TRBD2. The CDR3 covers 15 residues. Germline loops: CDR1 ENHRY, CDR2 SYGVKD. J was trimmed by 0 bases and V by 7 bases; bases with no gene match: 6. CDR3 in amino acids: CAIKPGTTSYNEQFF. The CDR3 DNA reads TGTGCCATCAAGCCCGGGACTACCTCCTACAATGAGCAGTTCTTC.

This clonotype has a handful of counts. This chain connects TRBV18 to TRBJ1-4; D is perhaps TRBD1 (6 bases). V lost 0 bases, J lost 6 bases, and 8 bases lay in between. The CDR3 contains 14 residues. Per germline, CDR1 KGHSH and CDR2 LQKENI. In DNA form, the CDR3 reads TGTGCCAGCTCACCACCGGGACAATATGAAAAACTGTTTTTT. It is translated as CASSPPGQYEKLFF.

This clonotype was seen more than once but under ten times. A much bigger clone sits one base away, suggesting this may be a read error. The chain has TRBV6-5 and TRBJ2-3; the match to TRBD2 covers 7 bases. CDR3 size: 14 residues. The V gene end was trimmed by 5 bases and the J gene end by 7 bases; junction bases not matched to a gene: 9. Germline CDR1 reads MNHEY; CDR2 reads SVGAGI. Written as DNA, the CDR3 is TGTGCCAGCAGTCCTGGCGGGGGTTCGTATACGCAGTATTTT. This encodes CASSPGGGSYTQYF.

For this clonotype: No DNA is shown, since the ends of the CDR3 on it are uncertain; the CDR3 is the one TCRdb lists. The rearrangement joins TRBV7-8 to TRBJ2-7. Termini included, the CDR3 measures 19 amino acids. The germline gives CDR1 SGHVS, CDR2 FQNEAQ. CDR3 loop: CASSFYICSARERRTEQYV.

In its sample, this clonotype was seen many times. J is TRBJ1-1 and V is TRBV28; D gene ambiguous. Germline V gene lookup returns CDR1 MDHEN and CDR2 SYDVKM. The CDR3 consists of 14 residues. V was clipped by 1 base and J by 6 bases, with 12 bases between them. CDR3 region: CASSLSGRFAEAFF. The CDR3 DNA reads TGTGCCAGCAGTTTATCGGGCAGGTTTGCTGAAGCTTTCTTT.

Turning to this clonotype: A junction end diverges from the germline sequence, so it may reflect a read error. This chain uses TRBV5-6 with TRBJ2-1, with TRBD2 matching 11 bases. The CDR3 extends over 17 amino acids. Looked up from germline, CDR1 is SGHDT and CDR2 is YYEEEE. CDR3 coding DNA: TGTGCCAGCAGCCCTACAACTAGCGGGAGTTTTCACGATGAGCAGCTCTTC. It codes for CASSPTTSGSFHDEQLF.

This clonotype was found many times. The rearrangement uses TRBV7-2 and TRBJ1-4, with TRBD1 matching over 12 bases. The V gene end was trimmed by 1 base and the J gene end by 11 bases; junction bases not matched to a gene: 5. Germline V lookup: CDR1 SGHTA, CDR2 FQGNSA. This CDR3 region has 15 residues. CDR3 amino acids: CASSLDGTGGLKLFF. For the CDR3, the DNA is TGTGCCAGCAGCTTAGACGGGACAGGGGGCCTCAAACTGTTTTTT.

CDR3 in amino acids: CASSAGPTHRIQYF. CDR3 DNA: TGTGCCAGCTCAGCGGGCCCTACCCATCGGATCCAGTACTTC. This chain uses TRBV2 with TRBJ2-5; D might be TRBD2 (6 bases). Trimming removed 8 bases from V and 10 bases from J, with 23 bases in between. Germline V gene lookup returns CDR1 SNHLY and CDR2 FYNNEI. This CDR3 has 14 amino acids.